This T cell receptor beta chain was found in a study of response to subunit inactivated influenza vaccine. This clonotype was found a few times. TCRdb ran MiXCR on the RT-PCR reads and lists one entry per CDR3 protein. Of some 600,000 distinct CDR3 sequences listed, around 15% are singletons. The CDR3 sequence is 11 residues long. Germline lookup yields CDR1 MNHEY and CDR2 SVGAGI. V lost 8 bases, J lost 4 bases, and 8 bases lay in between. V gene TRBV6-5 combines with J gene TRBJ1-2; D gene unclear. The material sequenced was PBMCs from blood, taken 14 to 15 days before vaccination. The sequence derives from a man between 45 and 60 years old who received an inactivated influenza vaccine. The CDR3 spells CASGWAYGYTF. The CDR3 DNA is TGTGCCAGCGGTTGGGCCTATGGCTACACCTTC.